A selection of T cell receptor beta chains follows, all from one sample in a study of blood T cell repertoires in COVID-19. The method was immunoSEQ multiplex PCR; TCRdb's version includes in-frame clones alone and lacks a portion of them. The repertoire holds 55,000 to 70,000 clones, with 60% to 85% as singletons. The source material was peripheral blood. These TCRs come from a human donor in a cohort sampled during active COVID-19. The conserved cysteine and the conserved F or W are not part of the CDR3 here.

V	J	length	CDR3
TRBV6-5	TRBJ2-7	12	ASSYSPRGYEQY
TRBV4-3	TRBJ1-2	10	ASSQAGGGYT
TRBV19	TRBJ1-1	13	ASSINRDRTWGAF
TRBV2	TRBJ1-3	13	ASTSGQAYGNTIY
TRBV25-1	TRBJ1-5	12	ASSGLLSNQPQH
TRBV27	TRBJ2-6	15	ASSLTGSWPGANVLT
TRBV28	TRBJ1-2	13	ASSLADRGVHGYT
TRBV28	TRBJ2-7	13	ASSWTGVSPYEQY
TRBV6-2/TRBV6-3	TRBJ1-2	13	ASSQRQGALGGYT
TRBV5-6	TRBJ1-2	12	ASSQLLRAGGYT
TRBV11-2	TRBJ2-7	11	ASSLGLTYEQY
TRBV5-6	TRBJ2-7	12	ASSFGQGTYEQY
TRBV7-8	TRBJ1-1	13	ASSSTDRGNTEAF
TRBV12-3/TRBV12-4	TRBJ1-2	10	ASTLQGYGYT
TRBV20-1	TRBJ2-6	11	SASLAGANVLT
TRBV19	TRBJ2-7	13	ASSSPGLAGYEQY
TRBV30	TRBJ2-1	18	AWSPPWRGGGPSSYNEQF
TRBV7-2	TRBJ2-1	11	ASSLWSGMEQF
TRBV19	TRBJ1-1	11	ASSKAPRTEAF
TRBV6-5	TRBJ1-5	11	ASSSTTNQPQH
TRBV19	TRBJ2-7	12	ASSRGGGAYEQY
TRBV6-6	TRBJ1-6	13	ASRPTGREDSPLH
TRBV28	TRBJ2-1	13	ASRNDWIADNEQF
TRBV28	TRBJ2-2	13	ASSLRVMNTGELF
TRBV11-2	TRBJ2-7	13	ASSLGPAGGYEQY
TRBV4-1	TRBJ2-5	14	ASSYQPGSGQETQY
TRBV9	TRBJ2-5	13	ASSVDLAGGETQY
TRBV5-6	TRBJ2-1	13	ASSWFGQGYNEQF
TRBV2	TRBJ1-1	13	ASSERGQAGTEAF
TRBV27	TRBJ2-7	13	ASSLSGTGSYEQY
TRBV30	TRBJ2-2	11	ALPGINTGELF
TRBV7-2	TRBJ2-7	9	ASSGVFGQY
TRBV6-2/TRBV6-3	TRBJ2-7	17	ASSAHLRTSSGASWEQY
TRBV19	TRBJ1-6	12	ASSIEDRDSPLH
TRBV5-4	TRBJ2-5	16	ASSRGGLAGAVGETQY
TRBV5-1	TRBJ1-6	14	ASSLEGGQWNSPLH
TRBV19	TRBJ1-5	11	ASDDRGHQPQH
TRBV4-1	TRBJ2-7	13	ASSQEVAGHYEQY
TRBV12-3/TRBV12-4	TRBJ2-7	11	ASSLARTYEQY
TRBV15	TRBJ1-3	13	ATSRDLRPGDTIY
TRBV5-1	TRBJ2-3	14	ASSFTSGGTTDTQY
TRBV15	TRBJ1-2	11	ATSRGQGYGYT
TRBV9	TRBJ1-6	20	ASSVYVRGQDSFSSYNSPLH
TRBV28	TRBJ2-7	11	ASSLGRTYEQY
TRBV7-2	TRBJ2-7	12	ASSRDSAGYEQY